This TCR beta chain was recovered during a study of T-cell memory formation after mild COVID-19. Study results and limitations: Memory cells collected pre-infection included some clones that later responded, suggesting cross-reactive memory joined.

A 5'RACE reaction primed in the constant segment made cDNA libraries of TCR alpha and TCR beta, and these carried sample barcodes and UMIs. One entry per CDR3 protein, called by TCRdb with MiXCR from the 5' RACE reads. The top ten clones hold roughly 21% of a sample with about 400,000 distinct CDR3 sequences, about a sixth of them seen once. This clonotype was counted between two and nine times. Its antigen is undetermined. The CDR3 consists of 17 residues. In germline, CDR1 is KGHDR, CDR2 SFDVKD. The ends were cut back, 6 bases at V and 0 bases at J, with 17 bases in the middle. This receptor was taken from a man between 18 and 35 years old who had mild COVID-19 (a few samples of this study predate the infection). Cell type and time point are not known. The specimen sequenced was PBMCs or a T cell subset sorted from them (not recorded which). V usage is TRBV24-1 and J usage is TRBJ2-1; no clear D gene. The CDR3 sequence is CATSSPAWGSSYNEQFF. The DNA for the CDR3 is TGTGCCACCAGTTCACCAGCCTGGGGTAGCTCCTACAATGAGCAGTTCTTC.